Sequencing of this T cell receptor beta chain was carried out in a study of T cell responses to AZD1222 COVID-19 vaccine. Study overall: Second-dose groups at about 4 or about 12 weeks were pooled. Whole-study findings and limits: Distributed over spike, vaccine-associated CD4 TCRs predominated at 160-218 and 743-854. Seropositive status at baseline applied to only five or six AZD1222 recipients.

Remarks on this clone: Its antigen is undetermined.

Trimming cost V 4 bases and J 6 bases, with 22 bases left between them. Germline V gene data show CDR1 as MNHEY and CDR2 as SVGEGT. The CDR3 is 16 residues long. Using immunoSEQ multiplex PCR, the repertoire was profiled, and TCRdb retains in-frame clones only, with some absent. Of around 84,000 clones listed, about 90% were seen once; the top ten hold roughly 1.6%. The receptor comes from an adult in good health. V gene TRBV6-2 or TRBV6-3 combines with J gene TRBJ2-7; D tentatively reads TRBD1 or TRBD2 (5 bases each). Source: peripheral blood, taken on day 0 of AZD1222 vaccination. CDR3 protein: CASSFPARGVRGEQYF. CDR3 sequence (DNA): TGTGCCAGCAGTTTCCCGGCGCGAGGGGTTAGGGGCGAGCAGTACTTC.